This entry lists 9 T cell receptor beta chains sequenced from one sample in a study of early T cells in non-severe SARS-CoV-2 infection. TCRdb recomputed calls from the 5' RACE reads with MiXCR, one row per CDR3 protein. This table has tens of thousands of distinct CDR3 sequences, around 5% appearing once. Sequencing input: whole blood. These receptors all come from an adult who was a healthcare worker with PCR-confirmed SARS-CoV-2 infection or an uninfected control (not recorded which).

This clonotype has ten or more counts. The chain uses TRBV4-2 and TRBJ1-2; D is unclear. Trimming removed 0 bases at V and 5 bases at J, with 19 bases between. The CDR3 sequence is 17 residues long. The germline CDR1 and CDR2 sequences are LGHNA and YNFKEQ. This CDR3 reads CASSQDRASSTMYGYTF. CDR3 coding DNA: TGTGCCAGCAGCCAAGATAGGGCCAGCTCCACTATGTATGGCTACACCTTC.

With respect to this clonotype: This may be a read error: a much more frequent sequence differs by one nucleotide. The gene calls are TRBV7-9 and TRBJ2-3, with D unresolved. Trimming removed 7 bases from V and 4 bases from J, with 15 bases in between. This CDR3 contains 14 residues. Germline lookup yields CDR1 SEHNR and CDR2 FQNEAQ (reference sequence). This CDR3 is CASNLNTKADTQYF. DNA of the CDR3: TGTGCCAGCAACTTGAACACCAAGGCAGATACGCAGTATTTT.

This clonotype was recorded many times. This chain joins TRBV21-1 and TRBJ2-1; no check of the table's D call, TRBD2, against the DNA was made. TRBV21-1 corresponds to a pseudogene. The CDR3 sequence is 16 residues long. The CDR3 loop is CAAPPHGASATNEQFF. CDR3 nucleotides: TGTGCCGCACCTCCTCATGGGGCTAGCGCCACCAATGAGCAGTTCTTC.

In this sample, this clonotype turned up many times. This rearrangement joins TRBV7-8 to TRBJ2-2; TRBD2 matches at 12 bases. The V gene's germline CDR1 is SGHVS and CDR2 FQNEAQ. The J segment lost 0 bases and the V segment lost 7 bases, leaving 15 bases of the junction unmatched. This CDR3 comprises 20 residues. CDR3 sequence: CASTPRELAGGYANTGELFF. Here the CDR3 DNA reads TGTGCCAGCACCCCCCGAGAACTAGCGGGAGGATACGCGAACACCGGGGAGCTGTTTTTT.

This clonotype was observed at least ten times. The gene calls are TRBV10-2 and TRBJ2-1; 7 bases align to TRBD1. The CDR3 loop spans 14 amino acids. Germline CDR1 is WSHSY and CDR2 is SAAADI. The junction had 5 bases not matched to a gene; V was cut back by 5 bases and J by 4 bases. The CDR3 DNA reads TGCGCCAGCAGTCCGGGACAGCTTTACAATGAGCAGTTCTTC. Its translation: CASSPGQLYNEQFF.

The genes are TRBV20-1 and TRBJ1-6; D perhaps matches TRBD1 (5 bases). This CDR3 contains 13 residues. CDR1 is DFQATT, CDR2 SNEGSKA, per germline (reference sequence). V was trimmed by 3 bases and J by 6 bases, leaving 9 bases between them. The CDR3 sequence is CSASTGGNSPLHF. CDR3 nucleotides: TGCAGTGCTAGTACTGGGGGTAATTCACCCCTCCACTTT.

J is TRBJ2-7 and V is TRBV7-8; 8 bases line up with TRBD2. The germline gives CDR1 SGHVS, CDR2 FQNEAQ. Unmatched junction bases numbered 16, after V lost 5 bases and J lost 4 bases. CDR3 length: 17 amino acids. The CDR3 here is CASSPRLIAGNVYEQYF. DNA of the CDR3: TGTGCCAGCAGCCCCCGCCTGATAGCGGGGAACGTTTACGAGCAGTACTTC.

This clonotype has a count of ten or more. J is TRBJ1-2 and V is TRBV7-9; D uncertain. Germline CDR1 is SEHNR and CDR2 is FQNEAQ (reference sequence). The ends were cut back, 0 bases at V and 0 bases at J, with 8 bases in the middle. CDR3 length equals 15 residues. Here the CDR3 reads CASSLAAVANYGYTF. In DNA form, the CDR3 reads TGTGCCAGCAGCTTAGCGGCCGTAGCTAACTATGGCTACACCTTC.

This clonotype was seen ten or more times. The chain carries TRBV7-3 and TRBJ2-6; TRBD1 matches 10 bases. The germline V gene has CDR1 SGHTA and CDR2 FQGTGA. This CDR3 has 17 amino acids. Trimming removed 4 bases from V and 3 bases from J; junction bases left unmatched: 6. DNA for the CDR3: TGTGCCAGCAGCTCAAGACAGGGGGCGAATGGGGCCAACGTCCTGACTTTC. Amino acid sequence: CASSSRQGANGANVLTF.